One TCR beta chain is described in this entry. Its antigen remains unknown. The data stem from a study of hypomethylating agent response in myelodysplastic syndrome. Study outcomes and limitations: Shared GLIPH2 clusters possibly recognizing novel MDS antigens remain unconfirmed. More novel clonotypes appeared in responders; more contracted clonotypes appeared in non-responders after treatment.

The CDR3 sequence is 17 residues long. CDR1 is PRHDT, CDR2 FYEKMQ, per germline (reference sequence). J was trimmed by 0 bases and V by 2 bases; bases with no gene match: 8. This table comes from immunoSEQ multiplex PCR, and its TCRdb copy is limited to in-frame clones, with some not included. The repertoire has approximately 4,500 clones, approximately 81% of them found once; the top ten carry about a quarter. The sequencing used bone marrow, collected before or after starting hypomethylating agent treatment for myelodysplastic syndrome (not recorded which). The chain uses TRBV13 and TRBJ1-1, with 8 nucleotides matching TRBD1. This TCR came from a human donor with myelodysplastic syndrome. The CDR3, as DNA: TGTGCCAGCAGCTTATTGGCAGGGGGCCACATGAACACTGAAGCTTTCTTT. Translation: CASSLLAGGHMNTEAFF.